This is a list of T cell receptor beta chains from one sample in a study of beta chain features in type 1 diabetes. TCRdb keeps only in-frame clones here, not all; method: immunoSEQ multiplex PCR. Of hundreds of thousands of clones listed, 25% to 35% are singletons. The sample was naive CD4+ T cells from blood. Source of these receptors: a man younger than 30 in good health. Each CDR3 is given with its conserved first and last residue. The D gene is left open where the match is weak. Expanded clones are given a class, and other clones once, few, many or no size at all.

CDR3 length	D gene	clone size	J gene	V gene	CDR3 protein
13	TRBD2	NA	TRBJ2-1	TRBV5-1	CASSSDPGGEQFF
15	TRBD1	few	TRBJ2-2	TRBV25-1	CASSGLTGGTGELFF
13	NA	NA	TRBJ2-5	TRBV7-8	CASSSTVQETQYF
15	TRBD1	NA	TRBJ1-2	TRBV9	CASSVFPGGNYGYTF
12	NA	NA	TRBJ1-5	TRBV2	CASSEGEQPQHF
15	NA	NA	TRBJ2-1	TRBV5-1	CASSLAASAYNEQFF
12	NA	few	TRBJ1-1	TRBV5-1	CASSLGVAEAFF
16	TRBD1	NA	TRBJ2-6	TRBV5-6	CASSRRTGAGANVLTF
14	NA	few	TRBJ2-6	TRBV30	CAWSRGTGANVLTF
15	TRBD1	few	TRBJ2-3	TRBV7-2	CASSLAGQVTDTQYF
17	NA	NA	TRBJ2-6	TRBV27	CASSLRRTDSGANVLTF
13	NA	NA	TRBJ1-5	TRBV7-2	CASSTRGNQPQHF
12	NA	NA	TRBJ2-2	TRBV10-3	CAISEGAGELFF
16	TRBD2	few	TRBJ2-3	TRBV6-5	CASSLRGGSGTDTQYF
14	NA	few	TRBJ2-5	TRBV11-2	CASSAVGWDETQYF
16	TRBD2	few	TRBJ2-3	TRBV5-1	CASSYGLAGGTDTQYF
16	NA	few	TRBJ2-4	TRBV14	CASSQAGAGMENIQYF
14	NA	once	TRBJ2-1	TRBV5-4	CASSLVFRDNEQFF
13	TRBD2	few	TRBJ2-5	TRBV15	CATSRRLAETQYF
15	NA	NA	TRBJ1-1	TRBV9	CASSVEVAGNTEAFF
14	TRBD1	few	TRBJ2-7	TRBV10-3	CAISVGQGTYEQYF
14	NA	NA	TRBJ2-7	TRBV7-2	CASRPGSGFRQQYF
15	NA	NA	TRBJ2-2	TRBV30	CAWRTQGGSGGELFF
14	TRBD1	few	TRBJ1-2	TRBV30	CAWAGDRGLYGYTF
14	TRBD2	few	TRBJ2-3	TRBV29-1	CSVASGLSTDTQYF
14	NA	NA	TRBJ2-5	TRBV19	CASSIYATAETQYF
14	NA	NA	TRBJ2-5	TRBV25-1	CASGLGGVQETQYF
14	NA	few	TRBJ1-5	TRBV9	CASSVEGVGQPQHF
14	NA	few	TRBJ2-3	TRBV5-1	CASSLASATDTQYF
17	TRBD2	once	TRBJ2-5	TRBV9	CASSVGLAGGQAETQYF
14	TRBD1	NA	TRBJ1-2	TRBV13	CASLLQGPNYGYTF
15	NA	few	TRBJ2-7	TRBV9	CASSVGRAGYYEQYF
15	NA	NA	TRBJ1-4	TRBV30	CAWSVSAAGNEKLFF
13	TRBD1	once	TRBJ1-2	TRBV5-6	CASSRDRAYGYTF
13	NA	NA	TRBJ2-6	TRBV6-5	CASSQSGANVLTF
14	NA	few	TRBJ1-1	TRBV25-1	CASSDLTENTEAFF
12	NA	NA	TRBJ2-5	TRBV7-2	CASSYPRETQYF
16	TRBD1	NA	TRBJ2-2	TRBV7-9	CASRPTETGVTGELFF
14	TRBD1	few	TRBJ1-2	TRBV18	CASSPDRANYGYTF
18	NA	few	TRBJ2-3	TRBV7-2	CASSSPRGGTFSTDTQYF
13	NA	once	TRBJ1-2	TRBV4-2	CASSLRVYYGYTF